What follows are 3 T cell receptor beta chains derived from one specimen sequenced in a study of response to subunit inactivated influenza vaccine. From the RT-PCR reads, TCRdb called clonotypes with MiXCR, one entry per CDR3 protein. Among some 500,000 distinct CDR3 sequences listed, about 25% were seen once. The material sequenced was CD4+ T cells sorted from PBMCs, taken 4 to 6 days after vaccination. These receptors all stem from a man in his fifties who received an inactivated influenza vaccine.

J is TRBJ1-2 and V is TRBV28; D perhaps matches TRBD1 (5 bases). V was clipped by 6 bases and J by 4 bases, with 18 bases between them. There are 15 residues in the CDR3. From germline, CDR1 is MDHEN and CDR2 SYDVKM. Here the CDR3 reads CASRQAPGTGYGYTF. The DNA for the CDR3 is TGTGCCAGCAGACAAGCGCCCGGGACTGGCTATGGCTACACCTTC.

This chain links TRBV6-2 or TRBV6-3 with TRBJ2-7, with 7 positions matching TRBD1. The CDR3 spans 15 residues. Germline V gene lookup returns CDR1 MNHEY and CDR2 SVGEGT. Trimming removed 5 bases from V and 0 bases from J; junction bases left unmatched: 7. The CDR3 DNA reads TGTGCCAGCAGTATAGGTGGACAGGTCTCCTACGAGCAGTACTTC. This encodes CASSIGGQVSYEQYF.

There are a few counts of this clonotype. This may stem from a read error, because a much larger clone lies one nucleotide away. The rearrangement uses TRBV20-1 and TRBJ2-2, with 7 bases fitting TRBD1. This CDR3 is built from 16 residues. Germline values: CDR1 DFQATT, CDR2 SNEGSKA (reference sequence). The CDR3 loop reads CCARARRTGNTGELFF. CDR3 nucleotides: TGCTGTGCTAGAGCCCGAAGGACAGGAAACACCGGGGAGCTGTTTTTT.